These T cell receptor beta chains were read from a single sample in a study of cytomegalovirus exposure and HLA in healthy donors. The assay was immunoSEQ multiplex PCR, and TCRdb's table has in-frame clones only and misses some. Among around 130,000 clones listed, around 85% were seen once. Material: PBMCs. These receptors originate from a boy between 10 and 17 years old in good health and CMV-seronegative. Both conserved end residues are part of each CDR3. A D gene is named only where the DNA matches it firmly. Where a row states a size, it is once, few, many or the class of an expanded clone; other rows omit it.

v_call: TRBV27; d_call: -; clone_size: few; j_call: TRBJ2-1; cdr3_nt: TGTGCCAGCAGTCCCAGCTACAATGAGCAGTTCTTC; cdr3_aa: CASSPSYNEQFF
v_call: TRBV7-9; d_call: -; clone_size: -; j_call: TRBJ1-1; cdr3_nt: TGTGCCAGCAGTTCTTACAGGAACACTGAAGCTTTCTTT; cdr3_aa: CASSSYRNTEAFF
v_call: TRBV7-9; d_call: -; clone_size: -; j_call: TRBJ2-7; cdr3_nt: TGTGCCAGCACCGGACAGGCGGGAACCTACGAGCAGTACTTC; cdr3_aa: CASTGQAGTYEQYF
v_call: TRBV20-1; d_call: -; clone_size: once; j_call: TRBJ2-4; cdr3_nt: TGCAGTGCTGGACTCAGCGGCATTCAGTACTTC; cdr3_aa: CSAGLSGIQYF
v_call: TRBV6-6; d_call: -; clone_size: -; j_call: TRBJ1-2; cdr3_nt: TGTGCCAGCAGTACTGGCCGGGGTTCAAACTATGGCTACACCTTC; cdr3_aa: CASSTGRGSNYGYTF
v_call: TRBV29-1; d_call: -; clone_size: -; j_call: TRBJ2-3; cdr3_nt: TGCGGGGGCGATACGCAGTATTTT; cdr3_aa: CGGDTQYF
v_call: TRBV19; d_call: TRBD1; clone_size: -; j_call: TRBJ1-5; cdr3_nt: TGTGCCAGTAGTACAGGACAGGGAGGGGGTTTCAATCAGCCCCAGCATTTT; cdr3_aa: CASSTGQGGGFNQPQHF
v_call: TRBV7-9; d_call: -; clone_size: few; j_call: TRBJ2-5; cdr3_nt: TGTGCCAGCAGCTTAGAAGGCCGCAGGGAGACCCAGTACTTC; cdr3_aa: CASSLEGRRETQYF
v_call: TRBV15; d_call: -; clone_size: -; j_call: TRBJ2-7; cdr3_nt: TGTGCCACCAGCAGAGATCCGTCGGCTAGCGCCAACGAGCAGTACTTC; cdr3_aa: CATSRDPSASANEQYF
v_call: TRBV4-1; d_call: -; clone_size: few; j_call: TRBJ1-4; cdr3_nt: TGCGCCAGCAGCCAAGAACAGGTCCTCATCGGAACTAATGAAAAACTGTTTTTT; cdr3_aa: CASSQEQVLIGTNEKLFF
v_call: TRBV5-6; d_call: -; clone_size: -; j_call: TRBJ2-7; cdr3_nt: TGTGCCAGCAGCTTCGGGACTCTTCTCTCCTACGAGCAGTACTTC; cdr3_aa: CASSFGTLLSYEQYF
v_call: TRBV6-1; d_call: -; clone_size: -; j_call: TRBJ2-3; cdr3_nt: TGTGCCAGCAGTGAAGACGGAGATACGCAGTATTTT; cdr3_aa: CASSEDGDTQYF
v_call: TRBV7-2; d_call: -; clone_size: -; j_call: TRBJ2-5; cdr3_nt: TGTGCCAGCAGGTTTCAGCCGATCTACAGGGAGGGCGGGGAGACCCAGTACTTC; cdr3_aa: CASRFQPIYREGGETQYF
v_call: TRBV5-1; d_call: TRBD2; clone_size: -; j_call: TRBJ2-5; cdr3_nt: TGCGCCAGCAGCCCCAGCGGGGGGGTTCTTGAGACCCAGTACTTC; cdr3_aa: CASSPSGGVLETQYF
v_call: TRBV7-8; d_call: -; clone_size: -; j_call: TRBJ2-2; cdr3_nt: TGTGCCAGCAGCTTAGACAGCGGGGAGCTGTTTTTT; cdr3_aa: CASSLDSGELFF
v_call: TRBV5-1; d_call: -; clone_size: -; j_call: TRBJ2-3; cdr3_nt: TGCGCCAGCAGCTTGGCCGGGAGTGGCACAGATACGCAGTATTTT; cdr3_aa: CASSLAGSGTDTQYF
v_call: TRBV18; d_call: TRBD2; clone_size: -; j_call: TRBJ2-7; cdr3_nt: TGTGCCAGCTCACCGACGACTTTGCCTAGCGGGGGATACGAGCAGTACTTC; cdr3_aa: CASSPTTLPSGGYEQYF
v_call: TRBV4-2; d_call: TRBD1; clone_size: -; j_call: TRBJ1-5; cdr3_nt: TGTGCCAGCAGCTCGGGACAGCCCAATCAGCCCCAGCATTTT; cdr3_aa: CASSSGQPNQPQHF
v_call: TRBV7-2; d_call: TRBD1; clone_size: -; j_call: TRBJ2-7; cdr3_nt: TGTGCCAGCAGCCGGGACAGGGGGTTGAGCTCCTACGAGCAGTACTTC; cdr3_aa: CASSRDRGLSSYEQYF
v_call: TRBV10-3; d_call: -; clone_size: -; j_call: TRBJ1-6; cdr3_nt: TGTGCCATCAGCGCGAACCCAGGGTCCTATAATTCACCCCTCCACTTT; cdr3_aa: CAISANPGSYNSPLHF
v_call: TRBV7-7; d_call: TRBD1; clone_size: few; j_call: TRBJ2-7; cdr3_nt: TGTGCCAGCAGCTTAGGGACAGGGAACTCCTACGAGCAGTACTTC; cdr3_aa: CASSLGTGNSYEQYF
v_call: TRBV19; d_call: -; clone_size: -; j_call: TRBJ1-4; cdr3_nt: TGTGCCAGTAGTACCAGACGGGTTGTAGAAAAACTGTTTTTT; cdr3_aa: CASSTRRVVEKLFF
v_call: TRBV29-1; d_call: -; clone_size: once; j_call: TRBJ2-7; cdr3_nt: TGCAGCGTGGGGAGCGACAGGAGCTCCTACGAGCAGTACTTC; cdr3_aa: CSVGSDRSSYEQYF
v_call: TRBV15; d_call: TRBD1; clone_size: -; j_call: TRBJ2-1; cdr3_nt: TGTGCCACCGGGGACAGGCACCCAGCCAATGAGCAGTTCTTC; cdr3_aa: CATGDRHPANEQFF
v_call: TRBV7-3; d_call: TRBD2; clone_size: -; j_call: TRBJ2-3; cdr3_nt: TGTGCCAGCAGCCCTAGCGGGGGGCGCACAGATACGCAGTATTTT; cdr3_aa: CASSPSGGRTDTQYF
v_call: TRBV13; d_call: -; clone_size: -; j_call: TRBJ2-7; cdr3_nt: TGTGCCAGCAGCTCCACATGGAGCAGCTACGAGCAGTACTTC; cdr3_aa: CASSSTWSSYEQYF
v_call: TRBV27; d_call: TRBD1; clone_size: once; j_call: TRBJ2-7; cdr3_nt: TGTGCCAGCAGTCGGGACAGGGGTGGGTACGAGCAGTACTTC; cdr3_aa: CASSRDRGGYEQYF
v_call: TRBV9; d_call: TRBD2; clone_size: -; j_call: TRBJ2-7; cdr3_nt: TGTGCCAGCAGCGTAGAAGGCGGGGGGTCCTACGAGCAGTACTTC; cdr3_aa: CASSVEGGGSYEQYF
v_call: TRBV5-1; d_call: -; clone_size: few; j_call: TRBJ1-2; cdr3_nt: TGCGCCAGCAGCTTGGCCAACAGGGTTGTCCATGGCTACACCTTC; cdr3_aa: CASSLANRVVHGYTF
v_call: TRBV25-1; d_call: -; clone_size: -; j_call: TRBJ2-5; cdr3_nt: TGTGCCAGCAGTGAAAACAGGGATGGGAAGACCCAGTACTTC; cdr3_aa: CASSENRDGKTQYF
v_call: TRBV19; d_call: TRBD1; clone_size: -; j_call: TRBJ1-4; cdr3_nt: TGTGCCAGTAGGCTAACGGATACAGGGGGCCCCGAAAAACTGTTTTTT; cdr3_aa: CASRLTDTGGPEKLFF
v_call: TRBV7-2; d_call: TRBD1; clone_size: -; j_call: TRBJ1-1; cdr3_nt: TGTGCCACCAGTCAGGACAGGGGGAACACTGAAGCTTTCTTT; cdr3_aa: CATSQDRGNTEAFF
v_call: TRBV6-5; d_call: -; clone_size: -; j_call: TRBJ2-2; cdr3_nt: TGTGCCAGCAGTTACCTAGCGTACACCGGGGAGCTGTTTTTT; cdr3_aa: CASSYLAYTGELFF
v_call: TRBV11-2; d_call: -; clone_size: -; j_call: TRBJ2-5; cdr3_nt: TGTGCCAGCAGCCAGGGATTGGAGACCCAGTACTTC; cdr3_aa: CASSQGLETQYF
v_call: TRBV7-6; d_call: -; clone_size: once; j_call: TRBJ2-1; cdr3_nt: TGTGCCAGCAGCTCTTCCGTCAATGAGCAGTTCTTC; cdr3_aa: CASSSSVNEQFF
v_call: TRBV19; d_call: -; clone_size: -; j_call: TRBJ2-3; cdr3_nt: TGTGCCAGTAGTATAGGGATTGGGCTCACAGATACGCAGTATTTT; cdr3_aa: CASSIGIGLTDTQYF
v_call: TRBV7-8; d_call: -; clone_size: once; j_call: TRBJ1-2; cdr3_nt: TGTGCCAGCAGCTTAGCGGCCCGGGGGGGAAGTAAGGCTAACTATGGCTACACCTTC; cdr3_aa: CASSLAARGGSKANYGYTF